This T cell receptor beta chain originates from a study of OX40 agonist ivuxolimab in advanced cancers. Looking at the study overall: Ivuxolimab doses were 0.01, 0.1, 0.3, 1.5, 3 or 10 mg/kg every 2 weeks.

This clone was picked up a small number of times. The target antigen is unknown. Germline CDR1 is SGHRS and CDR2 is YFSETQ. Trimming left V 3 bases short and J 5 bases short, with 9 bases between. There are 13 residues in the CDR3. Findings of the study overall: More expanded clones were seen, on average, in CD8+ T cells than in CD4+. Partial responders receiving 0.1-3.0 mg/kg showed among the lowest clonal expansion. Low normalized T-cell clonal expansion also characterized some of the nonresponders.

The method was immunoSEQ multiplex PCR; TCRdb's version includes in-frame clones alone and lacks a portion of them. The repertoire includes over 55,000 clones, about 91% of them detected once, and about 1.8% sits in the top ten. The V and J genes are TRBV5-1 and TRBJ1-5, with a weak D call TRBD1 (5 bases). The receptor was isolated from an adult with an advanced solid tumor such as melanoma, head and neck, liver or kidney cancer. The source material was CD4+ or CD8+ T cells sorted from blood, sampled in a trial of the OX40 agonist ivuxolimab. CDR3 bases: TGCGCCAGCAGCTCTGGGACCGATCAGCCCCAGCATTTT. It specifies CASSSGTDQPQHF. Full variable domain (outside the CDR3, taken from reference TRBV5-1 and TRBJ1-5): KAGVTQTPRYLIKTRGQQVTLSCSPISGHRSVSWYQQTPGQGLQFLFEYFSETQRNKGNFPGRFSGRQFSNSRSEMNVSTLELGDSALYLCASSSGTDQPQHFGDGTRLSIL.